This entry lists 2 T cell receptor beta chains sequenced from one sample in a study of blood T cell repertoires in COVID-19. Assay: immunoSEQ multiplex PCR; the TCRdb copy retains only in-frame clones and omits some. The table includes roughly 220,000 clones, around 84% detected once. Sequencing input: peripheral blood. Receptors were obtained from a woman aged 40 to 50 who had recovered from COVID-19.

The chain is built from TRBV29-1 and TRBJ2-3; D is unresolved. The length of the CDR3 is 13 residues. Germline-derived CDR1 and CDR2 are SQVTM and ANQGSEA. V lost 1 base, J lost 6 bases, and 11 bases lay in between. CDR3 loop: CSVEGGATDTQYF. The CDR3 DNA is TGCAGCGTTGAAGGCGGCGCAACGGATACGCAGTATTTT.

The chain uses TRBV5-5 and TRBJ2-5, with 8 bases matching TRBD2. Germline V gene data show CDR1 as SGHKS and CDR2 as YYEKEE (reference sequence). Losses at the gene ends were 1 base for V and 4 bases for J; bases not matched to a gene: 15. This CDR3 comprises 18 residues. CDR3 sequence reads: CASSLLRGGGFEIETQYF. The CDR3 coding sequence is TGTGCCAGCAGCTTGTTACGGGGCGGGGGGTTTGAGATAGAGACCCAGTACTTC.